This TCR beta chain comes out of a study of shared clonotypes between healthy human individuals. Nashville, Tennessee was home to all donors, who were Caucasian adults. Germline V gives CDR1 MNHEY, CDR2 SMNVEV (reference sequence). Trimming took 5 bases from V and 1 from J; bases not matched to a gene: 2. The CDR3 extends over 15 amino acids. Study-wide findings and caveats: Estimated clonotype richness was generally higher in naive than memory subsets.

Details on this clone: The antigen remains undetermined. This specimen includes other DNA sequences encoding the same CDR3.

Generated by immunoSEQ multiplex PCR, the TCRdb table keeps only in-frame clones and is missing some. In the table there are about 730,000 clones, over 60% of which are singletons. Sequencing was performed on memory CD4+ T cells sorted from blood. Subset defined: CD45RA-negative fraction. The clonotype originates from a woman aged 30 to 39 in good health. This rearrangement joins TRBV27 to TRBJ1-5, with 10 nucleotides matching TRBD1. As DNA, the CDR3 is TGTGCCAGCAGTCTGGGACAGGGGAGCAATCAGCCCCAGCATTTT. It is translated as CASSLGQGSNQPQHF.